The rows below give T cell receptor beta chains drawn from one sample of a study of blood T cell repertoires in COVID-19. Some clones are missing from TCRdb's copy, which holds only in-frame ones; the method was immunoSEQ multiplex PCR. The data contain about 440,000 clones, 88% of them singletons. The sequencing sample was made of peripheral blood. The receptors were sampled from a woman between 45 and 60 years old with COVID-19, enrolled during active disease. CDR3s include the opening cysteine and the closing phenylalanine or tryptophan. A D gene is named only where the DNA matches it firmly. Only some rows state a clone size, as once, few, many or a class for expanded clones.

CDR3 length | J gene | clone size | V gene | D gene | CDR3 protein | CDR3 DNA
15 | TRBJ1-1 | - | TRBV6-1 | TRBD1 | CASSEADRGQTEAFF | TGTGCCAGCAGTGAAGCGGACAGGGGGCAGACTGAAGCTTTCTTT
16 | TRBJ1-2 | - | TRBV6-4 | TRBD1 | CASSDSPGGWNYGYTF | TGTGCCAGCAGTGACTCGCCAGGGGGTTGGAACTATGGCTACACCTTC
15 | TRBJ2-6 | - | TRBV27 | - | CASSFGGSGANVLTF | TGTGCCAGCAGTTTCGGGGGCTCTGGGGCCAACGTCCTGACTTTC
13 | TRBJ1-1 | - | TRBV19 | - | CASSLSRQDEAFF | TGTGCCAGTAGTCTATCGCGACAGGATGAAGCTTTCTTT
15 | TRBJ1-1 | - | TRBV27 | - | CASSRSPREGTEAFF | TGTGCCAGCAGTCGGAGCCCCAGGGAGGGGACTGAAGCTTTCTTT
16 | TRBJ2-1 | - | TRBV6-6 | TRBD2 | CASSYPSGGALNEQFF | TGTGCCAGCAGTTATCCGAGCGGGGGGGCCCTCAATGAGCAGTTCTTC
13 | TRBJ2-7 | - | TRBV27 | - | CASSRGRTYEQYF | TGTGCCAGCAGTCGAGGGAGGACCTACGAGCAGTACTTC
13 | TRBJ1-2 | - | TRBV28 | - | CASTPSGGGGYTF | TGTGCCAGCACCCCGAGCGGGGGTGGGGGCTACACCTTC
15 | TRBJ1-6 | once | TRBV30 | TRBD1 | CAWSETGGSNSPLHF | TGTGCCTGGAGTGAGACAGGGGGTTCTAATTCACCCCTCCACTTT
15 | TRBJ2-5 | - | TRBV7-7 | TRBD1 | CASSLGRGPQETQYF | TGTGCCAGCAGCTTGGGCAGGGGGCCCCAAGAGACCCAGTACTTC
13 | TRBJ2-4 | - | TRBV5-1 | TRBD1 | CASSSGQQNIQYF | TGCGCCAGCAGCTCGGGACAGCAAAACATTCAGTACTTC
16 | TRBJ2-3 | - | TRBV9 | - | CASSVGSDSSTDTQYF | TGTGCCAGCAGCGTAGGGAGCGATTCTAGCACAGATACGCAGTATTTT
15 | TRBJ2-7 | - | TRBV5-1 | TRBD1 | CASSRLMDREYEQYF | TGCGCCAGCAGCCGACTGATGGACAGGGAATACGAGCAGTACTTC
14 | TRBJ1-2 | - | TRBV5-1 | TRBD1 | CASSSGQGNYGYTF | TGCGCCAGCAGCTCTGGACAGGGAAACTATGGCTACACCTTC
13 | TRBJ2-5 | - | TRBV6-1 | TRBD2 | CASSEAGGEAQYF | TGTGCCAGCAGTGAAGCTGGGGGGGAGGCCCAGTACTTC
15 | TRBJ1-6 | - | TRBV27 | TRBD1 | CASSSGTGGNSPLHF | TGTGCCAGCAGTTCCGGGACAGGGGGAAATTCACCCCTCCACTTT